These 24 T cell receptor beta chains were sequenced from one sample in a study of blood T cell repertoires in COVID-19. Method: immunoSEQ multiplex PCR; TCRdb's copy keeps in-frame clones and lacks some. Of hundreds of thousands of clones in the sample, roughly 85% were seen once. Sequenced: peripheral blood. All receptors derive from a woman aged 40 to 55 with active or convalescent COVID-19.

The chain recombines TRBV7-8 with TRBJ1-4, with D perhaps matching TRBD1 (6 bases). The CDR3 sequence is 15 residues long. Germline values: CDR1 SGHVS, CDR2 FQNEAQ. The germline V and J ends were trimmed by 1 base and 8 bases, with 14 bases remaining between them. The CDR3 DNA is TGTGCCAGCAGCTTAGTCCGGGGGGCTGAGGAAAAACTGTTTTTT. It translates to CASSLVRGAEEKLFF.

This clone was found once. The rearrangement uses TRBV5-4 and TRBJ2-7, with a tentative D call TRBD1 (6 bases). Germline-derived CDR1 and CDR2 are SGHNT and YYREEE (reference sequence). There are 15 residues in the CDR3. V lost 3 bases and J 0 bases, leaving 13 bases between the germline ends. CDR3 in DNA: TGTGCCAGCAGCTCGCGACAGGAGAGCTCCTACGAGCAGTACTTC. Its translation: CASSSRQESSYEQYF.

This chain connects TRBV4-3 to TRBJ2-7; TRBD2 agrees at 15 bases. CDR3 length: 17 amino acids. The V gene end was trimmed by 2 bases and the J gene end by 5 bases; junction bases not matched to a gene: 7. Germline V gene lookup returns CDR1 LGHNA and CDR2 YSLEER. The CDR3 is CASSQRTSGGALDEQYF. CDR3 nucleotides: TGCGCCAGCAGCCAACGGACTAGCGGGGGGGCTCTGGACGAGCAGTACTTC.

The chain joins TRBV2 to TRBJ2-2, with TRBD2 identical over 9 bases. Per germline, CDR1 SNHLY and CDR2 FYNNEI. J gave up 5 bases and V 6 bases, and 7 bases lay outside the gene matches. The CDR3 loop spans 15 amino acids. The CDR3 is CASRRSGRRTGELFF. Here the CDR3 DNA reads TGTGCCAGCAGGAGGAGCGGGAGGCGAACCGGGGAGCTGTTTTTT.

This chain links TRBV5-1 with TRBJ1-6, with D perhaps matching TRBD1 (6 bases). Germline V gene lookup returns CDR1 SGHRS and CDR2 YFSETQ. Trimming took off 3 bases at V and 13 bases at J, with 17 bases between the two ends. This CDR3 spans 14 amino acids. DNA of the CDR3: TGCGCCAGCAGCTCCCGCCTGATGGGGGCTCCCCTCCACTTT. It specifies CASSSRLMGAPLHF.

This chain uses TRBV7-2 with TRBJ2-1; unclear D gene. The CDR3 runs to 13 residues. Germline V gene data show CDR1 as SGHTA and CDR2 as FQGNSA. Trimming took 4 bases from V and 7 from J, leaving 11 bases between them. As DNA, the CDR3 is TGTGCCAGCAGCTCCCCCTACGGGAATGAGCAGTTCTTC. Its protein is CASSSPYGNEQFF. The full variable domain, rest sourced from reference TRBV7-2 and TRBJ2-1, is GAGVSQSPSNKVTEKGKDVELRCDPISGHTALYWYRQSLGQGLEFLIYFQGNSAPDKSGLPSDRFSAERTGGSVSTLTIQRTQQEDSAVYLCASSSPYGNEQFFGPGTRLTVL.

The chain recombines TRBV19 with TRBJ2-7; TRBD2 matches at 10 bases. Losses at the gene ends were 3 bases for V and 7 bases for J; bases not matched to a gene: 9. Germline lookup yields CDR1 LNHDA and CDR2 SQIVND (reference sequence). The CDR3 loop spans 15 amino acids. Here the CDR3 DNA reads TGTGCCAGTAGTATCGGGGCTAGCGGGAGAATGGAGCAGTACTTC. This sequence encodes CASSIGASGRMEQYF.

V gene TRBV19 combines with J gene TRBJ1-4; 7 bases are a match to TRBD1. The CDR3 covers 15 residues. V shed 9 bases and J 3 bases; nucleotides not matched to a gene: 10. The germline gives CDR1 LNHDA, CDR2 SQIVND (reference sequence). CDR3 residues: CASRPGQAANEKLFF. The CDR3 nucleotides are TGTGCCAGCAGGCCCGGACAGGCCGCTAATGAAAAACTGTTTTTT.

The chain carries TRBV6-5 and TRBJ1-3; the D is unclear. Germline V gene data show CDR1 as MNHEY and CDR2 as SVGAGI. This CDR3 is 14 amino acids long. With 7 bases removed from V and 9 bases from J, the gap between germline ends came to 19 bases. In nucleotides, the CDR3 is TGTGCCAGCATCCCCGGACTTGCCCGAGGCACCATATATTTT. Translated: CASIPGLARGTIYF.

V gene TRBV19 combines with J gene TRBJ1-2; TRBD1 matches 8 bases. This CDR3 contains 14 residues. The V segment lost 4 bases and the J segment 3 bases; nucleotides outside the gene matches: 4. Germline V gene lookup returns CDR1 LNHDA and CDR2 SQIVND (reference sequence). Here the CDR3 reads CASSSGQGDYGYTF. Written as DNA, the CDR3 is TGTGCCAGTAGTAGCGGACAGGGTGACTATGGCTACACCTTC.

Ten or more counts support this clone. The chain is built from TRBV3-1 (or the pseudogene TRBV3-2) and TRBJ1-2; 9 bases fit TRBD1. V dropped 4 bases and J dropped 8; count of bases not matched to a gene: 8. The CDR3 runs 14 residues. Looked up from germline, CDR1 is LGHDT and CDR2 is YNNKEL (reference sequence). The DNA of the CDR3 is TGTGCCAGCAGCCCTTGGGACAGGGCGGAGGGCTACACCTTC. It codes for CASSPWDRAEGYTF.

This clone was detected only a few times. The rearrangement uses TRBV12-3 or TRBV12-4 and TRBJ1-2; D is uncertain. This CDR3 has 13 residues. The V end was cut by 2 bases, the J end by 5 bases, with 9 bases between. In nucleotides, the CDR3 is TGTGCCAGCAGTTTACCGGAGCTATATGGCTACACCTTC. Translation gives CASSLPELYGYTF.

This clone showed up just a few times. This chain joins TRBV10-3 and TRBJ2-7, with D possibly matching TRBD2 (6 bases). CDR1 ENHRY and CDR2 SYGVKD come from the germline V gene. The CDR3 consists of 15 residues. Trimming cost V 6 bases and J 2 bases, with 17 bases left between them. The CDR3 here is CAIRRNSGPTYEQYF. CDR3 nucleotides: TGTGCCATCAGGCGGAATAGCGGTCCAACCTACGAGCAGTACTTC.

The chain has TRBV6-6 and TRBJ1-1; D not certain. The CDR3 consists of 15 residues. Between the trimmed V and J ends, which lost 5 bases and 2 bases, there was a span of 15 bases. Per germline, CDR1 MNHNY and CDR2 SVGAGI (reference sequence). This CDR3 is CASSPNKAVNTEAFF. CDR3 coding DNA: TGTGCCAGCAGTCCCAATAAGGCGGTCAACACTGAAGCTTTCTTT.

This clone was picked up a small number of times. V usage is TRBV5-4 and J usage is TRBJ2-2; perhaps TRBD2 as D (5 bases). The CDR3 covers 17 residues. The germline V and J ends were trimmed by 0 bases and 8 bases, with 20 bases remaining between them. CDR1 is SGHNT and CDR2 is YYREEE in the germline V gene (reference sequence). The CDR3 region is CASSLESWERNRGELFF. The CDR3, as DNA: TGTGCCAGCAGCTTGGAGTCGTGGGAGAGGAATAGGGGGGAGCTGTTTTTT.

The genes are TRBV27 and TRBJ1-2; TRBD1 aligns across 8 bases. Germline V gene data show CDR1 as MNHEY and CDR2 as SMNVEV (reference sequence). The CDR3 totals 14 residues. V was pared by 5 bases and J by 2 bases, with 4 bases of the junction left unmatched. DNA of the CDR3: TGTGCCAGCAGTCCAGGACAGGGAAACTATGGCTACACCTTC. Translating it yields CASSPGQGNYGYTF.

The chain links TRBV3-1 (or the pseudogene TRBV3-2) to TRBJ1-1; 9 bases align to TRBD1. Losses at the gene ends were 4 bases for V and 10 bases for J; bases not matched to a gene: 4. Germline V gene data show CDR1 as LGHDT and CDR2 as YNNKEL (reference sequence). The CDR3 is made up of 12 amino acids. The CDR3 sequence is CASSPTGGVAFF. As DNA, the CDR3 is TGTGCCAGCAGCCCCACAGGGGGCGTAGCTTTCTTT.

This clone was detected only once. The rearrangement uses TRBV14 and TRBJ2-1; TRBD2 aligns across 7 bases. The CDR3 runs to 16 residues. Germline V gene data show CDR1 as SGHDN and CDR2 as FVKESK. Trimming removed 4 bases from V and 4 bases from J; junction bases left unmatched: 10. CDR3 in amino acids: CASSPIGRGDYNEQFF. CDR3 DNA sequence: TGTGCCAGCAGCCCGATAGGGAGGGGTGATTACAATGAGCAGTTCTTC.

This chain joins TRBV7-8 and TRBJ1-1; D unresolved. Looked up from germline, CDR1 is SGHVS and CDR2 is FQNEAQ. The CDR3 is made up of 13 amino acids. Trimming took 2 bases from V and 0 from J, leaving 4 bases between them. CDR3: CASSLYLNTEAFF. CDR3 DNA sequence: TGTGCCAGCAGCTTATATTTGAACACTGAAGCTTTCTTT.

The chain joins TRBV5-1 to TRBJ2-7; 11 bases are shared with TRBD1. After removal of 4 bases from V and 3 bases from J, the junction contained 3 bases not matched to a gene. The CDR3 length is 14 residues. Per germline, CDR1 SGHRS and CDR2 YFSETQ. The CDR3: CASSIGTGGYEQYF. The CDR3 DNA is TGCGCCAGCAGCATAGGGACAGGGGGCTACGAGCAGTACTTC.

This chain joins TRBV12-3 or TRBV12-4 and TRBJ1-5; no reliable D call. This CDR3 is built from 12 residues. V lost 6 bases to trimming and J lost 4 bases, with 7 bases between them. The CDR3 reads CASRRGNQPQHF. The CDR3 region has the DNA TGTGCCAGCAGGAGAGGAAATCAGCCCCAGCATTTT.

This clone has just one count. CDR3 coding DNA: TGTGCCAGCAACTTAGACGGGACAGGGCGGGAGCAGTACTTC. Residues: CASNLDGTGREQYF. V usage is TRBV9 and J usage is TRBJ2-7; 9 nucleotides line up with TRBD1. The CDR3 runs 14 residues. V was pared by 6 bases and J by 7 bases, with 11 bases of the junction left unmatched. Germline CDR1 reads SGDLS; CDR2 reads YYNGEE.

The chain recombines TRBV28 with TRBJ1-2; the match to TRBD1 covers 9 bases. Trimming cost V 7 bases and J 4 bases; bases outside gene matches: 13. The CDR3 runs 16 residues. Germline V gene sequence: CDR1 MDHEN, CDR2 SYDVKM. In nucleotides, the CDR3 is TGTGCCAGCAATCCCCTGGGGGACAGGGTAACCTATGGCTACACCTTC. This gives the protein CASNPLGDRVTYGYTF.

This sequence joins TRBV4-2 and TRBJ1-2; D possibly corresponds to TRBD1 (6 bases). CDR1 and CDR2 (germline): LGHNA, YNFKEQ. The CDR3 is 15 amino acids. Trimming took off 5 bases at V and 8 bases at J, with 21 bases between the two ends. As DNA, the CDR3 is TGTGCCAGCAGCTCCCCCGGACAGCCAGGTAGAGGCTACACCTTC. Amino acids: CASSSPGQPGRGYTF.